This T cell receptor beta chain is drawn from a study of early T cells in non-severe SARS-CoV-2 infection. Overall study: Sequencing used unsorted whole-blood bulk RNA, so chains lack pairing. Study-wide points: Private and CD4 specificities were missed by VDJdb matching, which favored anti-spike CD8 responses.

This CDR3 is 11 amino acids long. The germline CDR1 and CDR2 sequences are DFQATT and SNEGSKA (reference sequence). With 2 bases removed from V and 15 bases from J, the gap between germline ends came to 14 bases. Individual cDNA molecules received unique molecular identifiers during library preparation. One entry per CDR3 protein, called by TCRdb with MiXCR from the 5' RACE reads. The data hold some 40,000 distinct CDR3 sequences, with roughly 5.4% observed a single time. As regards this clonotype: The antigen is not known.

The origin of this receptor is an adult who was a healthcare worker with PCR-confirmed SARS-CoV-2 infection or an uninfected control (not recorded which). The chain is built from TRBV20-1 and TRBJ2-1; unclear D gene. The sequenced material came from whole blood. CDR3 amino acids: CSARTDGYGFF. The CDR3 bases are TGCAGTGCTAGAACCGACGGCTACGGGTTCTTC.